This T cell receptor (beta chain) emerged from a study of OX40 agonist ivuxolimab in advanced cancers. Background on the whole study: Ivuxolimab, which targeted the costimulatory receptor OX40 (CD134), was an agonistic, fully human IgG2 monoclonal antibody. Of the approximately 50 patients in dose escalation, about 20 had hepatocellular carcinoma, about 15 had melanoma, 9 had renal cell carcinoma and 9 had head and neck cancer. The paper describes the monotherapy dose-escalation part (N of about 57 patients) of the phase I trial of ivuxolimab. Partial responses occurred in three dose-escalation patients: two with cutaneous melanoma and one with hepatocellular carcinoma. Peripheral TCRbeta sequencing aimed to test whether ivuxolimab altered TCR sequence diversity and caused clonal T-cell expansion. Intravenous ivuxolimab was administered to patients every 2 weeks at six dose levels: 0.01, 0.1, 0.3, 1.5, 3 and 10 mg/kg. The dose-escalation cohort was 82.7% male with a mean age of about 58 years, ranging from about 20 to 80. Prior anti-PD-1, anti-PD-L1 or anti-CTLA-4 therapy was permitted, and checkpoint inhibitors had been received by approximately 39% of dose-escalation patients. Overall study outcomes, separate from this receptor: In the 0.1-3.0 mg/kg groups, partial responders had among the lowest normalized peripheral clonal expansion, particularly in CD8+ T cells. After ivuxolimab, CD8+ T cells had more expanded clones than CD4+ T cells on average. At doses of 0.1 to 3.0 mg/kg, clonal expansion of both CD4+ and CD8+ blood T cells was observed from baseline to week 6. Which antigens the clonally expanded peripheral T cells were specific for was not determined. Low levels of normalized T-cell clonal expansion were also seen in some nonresponding patients.

V gives up 0 bases and J gives up 0 bases, and the segment between their germline ends measures 9 bases. There are 15 amino acids in the CDR3, from cysteine to phenylalanine inclusive. Only CDR3 DNA remains: 45 bases, in frame from the first base. CDR1 and CDR2 (MGHRA, YSYEKL) derive from the germline V gene. Genomic DNA was extracted from sorted cells for sequencing of the TCRbeta CDR3 region. TCRbeta CDR3 regions were sequenced using the immunoSEQ Assay. In its TCRdb copy, this immuneACCESS table keeps in-frame sequences only and misses some clones. Where compared with another copy, unresolved V genes explain less than half of these, and the others have no known cause. The sample has about 65,000 clones on record, over 75% of them singletons. The leading ten clones occupy about 0.37% of the sample. As regards this clone: There is no known antigen for this receptor. The sample holds no much larger clone one base away, and base qualities are not on file.

The trial excluded patients who had a history of autoimmune disease or who were on systemic immunosuppression. Peripheral blood for TCR sequencing was collected from all dose cohorts at baseline, on cycle 4 day 1, and on cycle 7 day 1. Samples were obtained from an open-label, multicenter, first-in-human phase I dose-escalation trial of ivuxolimab. The trial enrolled adults with locally advanced or metastatic head and neck squamous cell, hepatocellular, melanoma or renal cell carcinoma. CD4+ and CD8+ T cells were sorted separately from peripheral blood before TCR sequencing. The chain couples TRBV4-1 to TRBJ2-7; the best D guess is TRBD2, with 5 bases matching. The sequencing used CD4+ or CD8+ T cells sorted from blood, collected in a trial of the OX40 agonist ivuxolimab. The clonotype was recovered from an adult with an advanced solid tumor such as melanoma, head and neck, liver or kidney cancer. The DNA is TGCGCCAGCAGCCAAGATCCGGGGAGCTCCTACGAGCAGTACTTC. Its protein product is CASSQDPGSSYEQYF.